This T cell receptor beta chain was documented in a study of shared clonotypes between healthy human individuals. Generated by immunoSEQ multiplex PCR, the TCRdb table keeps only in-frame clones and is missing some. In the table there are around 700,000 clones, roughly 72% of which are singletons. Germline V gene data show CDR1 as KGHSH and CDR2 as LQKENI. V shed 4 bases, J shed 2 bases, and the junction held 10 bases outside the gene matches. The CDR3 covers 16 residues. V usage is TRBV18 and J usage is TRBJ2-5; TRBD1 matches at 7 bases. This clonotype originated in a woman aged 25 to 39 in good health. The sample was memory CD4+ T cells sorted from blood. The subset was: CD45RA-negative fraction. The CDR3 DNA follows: TGTGCCAGCTCACAACGAGGGACAGACCTACAAGAGACCCAGTACTTC. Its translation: CASSQRGTDLQETQYF.